The 21 T cell receptor beta chains below all came from one sample that was sequenced in a study of pediatric ulcerative colitis. The repertoire was sequenced with immunoSEQ multiplex PCR; TCRdb's copy has only in-frame clones and lacks some. This repertoire shows 45,000 to 75,000 clones, around 87% found once; its top ten account for approximately 1.5%. Input material: blood. The receptors shown here come from a boy aged 5 to 17 who was a control in a study of pediatric ulcerative colitis.

The chain is built from TRBV7-2 and TRBJ2-3; 9 bases map to TRBD1. Per germline, CDR1 SGHTA and CDR2 FQGNSA. The CDR3 is 15 amino acids. The V gene end was trimmed by 2 bases and the J gene end by 1 base; junction bases not matched to a gene: 1. CDR3 DNA: TGTGCCAGCAGCTTAACAGGGGGCCGCACAGATACGCAGTATTTT. Translated, it gives CASSLTGGRTDTQYF.

The CDR3 here is CASTPVSGRGSGYTF. CDR3 DNA sequence: TGTGCCAGTACCCCAGTTTCCGGCAGGGGTTCTGGCTACACCTTC. V and J are TRBV19 and TRBJ1-2; D is possibly TRBD1 (6 bases). Germline V gene sequence: CDR1 LNHDA, CDR2 SQIVND (reference sequence). The CDR3 is made up of 15 amino acids. Trimming took 7 bases from V and 7 from J, leaving 22 bases between them.

The rearrangement links TRBV28 to TRBJ2-2; D is unclear. CDR3 length: 13 amino acids. Germline V gives CDR1 MDHEN, CDR2 SYDVKM. V was trimmed by 3 bases and J by 4 bases, leaving 6 bases between them. CDR3 protein: CASSFRSTGELFF. CDR3 DNA sequence: TGTGCCAGCAGTTTTAGGAGCACCGGGGAGCTGTTTTTT.

CDR3 in amino acids: CASSLVEGTYSYEQYF. CDR3 coding DNA: TGCGCCAGCAGCTTGGTCGAGGGGACATACTCCTACGAGCAGTACTTC. The genes are TRBV5-1 and TRBJ2-7; perhaps TRBD1 as D (6 bases). Germline CDR1 reads SGHRS; CDR2 reads YFSETQ. CDR3 length equals 16 residues. Deletions cut 0 bases from V and 0 bases from J, with 13 bases between.

This chain uses TRBV4-2 with TRBJ2-7; 9 nucleotides align to TRBD2. The V gene end was trimmed by 1 base and the J gene end by 3 bases; junction bases not matched to a gene: 4. Germline V CDR1 and CDR2: LGHNA, YNFKEQ. The CDR3 runs to 15 residues. Here the CDR3 reads CASSQVSSGNYEQYF. DNA of the CDR3: TGTGCCAGCAGCCAAGTCTCTAGCGGGAACTACGAGCAGTACTTC.

The table lists this clone with a few counts. The chain employs TRBV7-8 and TRBJ1-5; 7 bases agree with TRBD1. V lost 4 bases and J lost 0; bases outside the gene matches: 3. Germline V gives CDR1 SGHVS, CDR2 FQNEAQ. This CDR3 region has 15 residues. The CDR3 region is CASSSDRNSNQPQHF. In DNA form, the CDR3 reads TGTGCCAGCAGCTCGGACAGGAATAGCAATCAGCCCCAGCATTTT.

This chain connects TRBV7-2 to TRBJ1-1; 12 nucleotides agree with TRBD1. From germline, CDR1 is SGHTA and CDR2 FQGNSA. CDR3 size: 15 residues. V lost 2 bases and J lost 7; bases outside the gene matches: 5. This CDR3 is CASSLPGQGASEAFF. CDR3 coding DNA: TGTGCCAGCAGCTTACCGGGACAGGGGGCGAGTGAAGCTTTCTTT.

This chain joins TRBV4-1 and TRBJ2-7, with D tentatively TRBD1 (8 bases). Germline CDR1 MGHRA, CDR2 YSYEKL. Between the trimmed V and J ends, which lost 0 bases and 3 bases, there was a span of 12 bases. The CDR3 is 15 residues long. This chain's CDR3 is CASSQENRGGYEQYF. The CDR3 bases are TGCGCCAGCAGCCAAGAGAACAGGGGGGGCTACGAGCAGTACTTC.

This clone was recorded a few times. This chain links TRBV30 with TRBJ1-6; D gene uncertain. Germline CDR1 is GTSNPN and CDR2 is SVGIG (reference sequence). This CDR3 has 14 amino acids. Between the trimmed V and J ends, which lost 5 bases and 10 bases, there was a span of 18 bases. Here the CDR3 reads CAWAPTGLGSPLHF. The DNA of the CDR3 is TGTGCCTGGGCTCCGACGGGGTTGGGGTCACCCCTCCACTTT.

The chain recombines TRBV7-6 with TRBJ2-3, with D hard to call. Trimming removed 4 bases from V and 4 bases from J, with 6 bases in between. The CDR3 has 12 amino acids. Germline CDR1 SGHVS, CDR2 FNYEAQ. In DNA form, the CDR3 reads TGTGCCAGCAGCTCCCCACCAGATACGCAGTATTTT. Translating it yields CASSSPPDTQYF.

The V gene is TRBV28, the J gene TRBJ2-2; 15 bases match TRBD2. Germline V gene data show CDR1 as MDHEN and CDR2 as SYDVKM. The CDR3 sequence is 19 residues long. V trimming: 6 bases; J trimming: 3 bases; junction bases outside the gene matches: 11. CDR3 coding DNA: TGTGCCAGCAGCCCCGGGGGACTAGCGGGAGGCCACTACACCGGGGAGCTGTTTTTT. Translated, it gives CASSPGGLAGGHYTGELFF.

The chain couples TRBV7-3 to TRBJ2-1, with TRBD1 matching over 8 bases. Trimming removed 5 bases from V and 9 bases from J; junction bases left unmatched: 18. The V gene's germline CDR1 is SGHTA and CDR2 FQGTGA. CDR3 size: 17 residues. CDR3 amino acids: CASSVQPGQEGLGEQFF. CDR3 nucleotides: TGTGCCAGCAGCGTCCAACCGGGACAGGAGGGGTTGGGTGAGCAGTTCTTC.

V is TRBV19 and J is TRBJ1-5; D remains unclear. The CDR3 is made up of 15 amino acids. The V end was cut by 1 base, the J end by 2 bases, with 9 bases between. CDR1 and CDR2 (germline): LNHDA, SQIVND (reference sequence). This CDR3 is CASSIGQFGNQPQHF. The CDR3 DNA reads TGTGCCAGTAGTATAGGACAATTTGGCAATCAGCCCCAGCATTTT.

The chain joins TRBV5-4 to TRBJ1-2, with D possibly being TRBD1 (5 bases). The CDR3 extends over 13 amino acids. The germline CDR1 and CDR2 sequences are SGHNT and YYREEE (reference sequence). V was trimmed by 2 bases and J by 2 bases, leaving 7 bases between them. Written as DNA, the CDR3 is TGTGCCAGCAGCTTCACAGGCAACTATGGCTACACCTTC. It translates to CASSFTGNYGYTF.

The chain joins TRBV15 to TRBJ2-1, with 7 bases matching TRBD2. The CDR3 is 15 amino acids. CDR1 is LNHNV and CDR2 is YYDKDF in the germline V gene (reference sequence). With 1 base clipped from V and 8 bases from J, the junction kept 8 bases outside the gene matches. CDR3 residues: CATSRGTRVHHEQFF. Here the CDR3 DNA reads TGTGCCACCAGCAGAGGGACTAGGGTCCACCATGAGCAGTTCTTC.

V gene TRBV7-6 combines with J gene TRBJ1-6; 7 positions match TRBD1. J lost 7 bases, V lost 4 bases, and 4 bases had no gene match. This CDR3 spans 14 amino acids. Germline CDR1 and CDR2: SGHVS and FNYEAQ. Here the CDR3 reads CASSSGGANSPLHF. The CDR3 DNA sequence: TGTGCCAGCAGCTCAGGGGGGGCCAATTCACCCCTCCACTTT.

The rearrangement joins TRBV15 to TRBJ2-1; 9 bases map to TRBD1. Trimming at V came to 3 bases and at J to 1 base, leaving 10 bases not matched to a gene. CDR1 is LNHNV, CDR2 YYDKDF, per germline (reference sequence). This CDR3 contains 18 residues. The CDR3 sequence is CATSRGHGTGTSYNEQFF. For the CDR3, the DNA is TGTGCCACCAGCAGGGGGCATGGGACAGGGACGTCCTACAATGAGCAGTTCTTC. The entire variable domain, with the rest obtained from reference TRBV15 and TRBJ2-1, is as follows: DAMVIQNPRYQVTQFGKPVTLSCSQTLNHNVMYWYQQKSSQAPKLLFHYYDKDFNNEADTPDNFQSRRPNTSFCFLDIRSPGLGDTAMYLCATSRGHGTGTSYNEQFFGPGTRLTVL.

The chain has TRBV19 and TRBJ2-1; the match to TRBD1 covers 12 bases. V was clipped by 2 bases and J by 8 bases; unmatched bases: 7. Germline V gene data show CDR1 as LNHDA and CDR2 as SQIVND (reference sequence). This CDR3 comprises 16 residues. CDR3: CASSIPRDRGLDEQFF. The CDR3 coding sequence is TGTGCCAGTAGTATACCCCGGGACAGGGGGCTGGATGAGCAGTTCTTC.

As concerns this clone: Other nucleotide sequences from this sample produce the same CDR3. This chain links TRBV6-4 with TRBJ2-2, with D uncertain. Germline V gene lookup returns CDR1 MRHNA and CDR2 SNTAGT. The CDR3 runs 13 residues. V was pared by 6 bases and J by 5 bases, with 10 bases between. CDR3 sequence reads: CASSDSGTGELFF. DNA of the CDR3: TGTGCCAGCAGCGATAGTGGGACCGGGGAGCTGTTTTTT.

This chain connects TRBV5-4 to TRBJ2-1; D might be TRBD1 or TRBD2, each matching 5 bases. The V end lost 1 base, the J end lost 5 bases, and 10 bases lay between the germline ends. Germline CDR1 SGHNT, CDR2 YYREEE (reference sequence). The CDR3 consists of 14 residues. The CDR3 sequence is CASSLTRDDNEQFF. Written as DNA, the CDR3 is TGTGCCAGCAGCTTGACCCGGGACGACAATGAGCAGTTCTTC.

This clone was picked up one time. The chain is built from TRBV5-6 and TRBJ1-1; no firm D call. Trimming removed 4 bases at V and 0 bases at J, with 22 bases between. Germline CDR1 SGHDT, CDR2 YYEEEE. CDR3 length equals 18 residues. This chain's CDR3 is CASSRSSWPERMNTEAFF. The CDR3 nucleotides read TGTGCCAGCAGCCGAAGCTCATGGCCTGAACGCATGAACACTGAAGCTTTCTTT.